This T cell receptor beta chain was recorded in a study of PD-1 blockade in mismatch repair-deficient tumors. Findings of the study overall: Over a hundred unique blood TCRs came from expansion to three of seven peptides.

Germline V gene lookup returns CDR1 SGHRS and CDR2 YFSETQ. The length of the CDR3 is 14 residues. The V gene end was trimmed by 4 bases and the J gene end by 3 bases; junction bases not matched to a gene: 5. The time point was: identical approximately eleven-day culture without peptide (control). Mismatch repair deficiency was confirmed in all patients, by PCR or immunohistochemistry. Each of over five ELISpot-reactive candidate peptides was used for roughly 10-day stimulation. A single count supports this clone. The target antigen is unknown. Here immunoSEQ multiplex PCR was the method, and the copy in TCRdb shows in-frame clones only, minus some. In the table there are about 14,000 clones, more than 75% of which are singletons.

This TCR derives from an adult with mismatch repair-deficient cancer. The material sequenced was cells cultured in vitro, taken from a patient treated with pembrolizumab. V usage is TRBV5-1 and J usage is TRBJ2-7; 9 bases align to TRBD2. CDR3 nucleotide sequence: TGCGCCAGCAGCCTGACTAGCGGAGGCTACGAGCAGTACTTC. This translates into CASSLTSGGYEQYF.